The 23 T cell receptor beta chains below come from one sample, sequenced in a study of cytomegalovirus exposure and HLA in healthy donors. It was with 60 Vbeta and 13 Jbeta primers that the PCR ran. Assay: immunoSEQ multiplex PCR; the TCRdb copy retains only in-frame clones and omits some. Here the sample spans approximately 220,000 clones, 82% being singletons. Input material: PBMCs. All receptors derive from a man aged 40-49 years in good health and CMV-seropositive.

The rearrangement joins TRBV6-5 to TRBJ2-7; TRBD1 might be the D (5 bases). The CDR3 length is 15 residues. Germline V gene data show CDR1 as MNHEY and CDR2 as SVGAGI. The V and J ends lost 0 bases and 0 bases respectively, with 9 bases between them. The CDR3 DNA reads as TGTGCCAGCAGTTACTCTAGGACACTCTCCTACGAGCAGTACTTC. Protein: CASSYSRTLSYEQYF.

V gene TRBV5-8 combines with J gene TRBJ2-7; a weak D match, TRBD1 (6 bases). Germline V gene sequence: CDR1 SGHTS, CDR2 YDEGEE. V lost 4 bases and J lost 0, with 11 bases in between. The CDR3 sequence is 14 residues long. The CDR3 reads CASSPNRASYEQYV. As DNA, the CDR3 is TGTGCCAGCAGCCCAAACAGGGCCTCCTACGAGCAGTACGTC.

The J gene is TRBJ2-5, the V gene TRBV9, with 10 bases that match TRBD2. The germline V gene has CDR1 SGDLS and CDR2 YYNGEE. The CDR3 covers 16 residues. V shed 0 bases, J shed 4 bases, and the junction held 6 bases outside the gene matches. The CDR3 is CASSVGTSGWGETQYF. The CDR3 DNA sequence: TGTGCCAGCAGCGTAGGGACTAGCGGTTGGGGAGAGACCCAGTACTTC.

The rearrangement links TRBV5-1 to TRBJ1-5; possibly TRBD1 for D (6 bases). V shed 4 bases and J shed 4 bases, with 15 bases lying between them. The CDR3 extends over 15 amino acids. Germline loops: CDR1 SGHRS, CDR2 YFSETQ. The CDR3 here is CASSPLGGANQPQHF. CDR3 in DNA: TGCGCCAGCAGCCCCCTGGGGGGGGCAAATCAGCCCCAGCATTTT.

The chain combines TRBV25-1 with TRBJ2-5; possibly TRBD1 for D (6 bases). The CDR3 covers 15 residues. Trimming shortened V by 3 bases and J by 0 bases, and 11 bases separated the two germline ends. Germline V lookup: CDR1 MGHDK, CDR2 SYGVNS. The CDR3, as DNA: TGTGCCAGCAGTGAGGGACAATGGTACCAAGAGACCCAGTACTTC. Translation gives CASSEGQWYQETQYF.

In DNA form, the CDR3 reads TGTGCCATCAGCCTAGCGGGATATACAGATACGCAGTATTTT. Amino acid sequence: CAISLAGYTDTQYF. The V call is TRBV10-3, the J call TRBJ2-3, with 9 bases matching TRBD2. The V gene's germline CDR1 is ENHRY and CDR2 SYGVKD. V was pared by 6 bases and J by 3 bases, with 4 bases of the junction left unmatched. The CDR3 sequence is 14 residues long.

The chain has TRBV2 and TRBJ2-1; 7 bases are a match to TRBD2. This CDR3 contains 18 residues. J gave up 0 bases and V 9 bases, and 17 bases lay outside the gene matches. Germline V CDR1 and CDR2: SNHLY, FYNNEI. The CDR3: CARPSGVAGFSSYNEQFF. CDR3 coding DNA: TGTGCCAGGCCCAGCGGAGTAGCGGGCTTCAGCTCCTACAATGAGCAGTTCTTC.

The V and J genes are TRBV5-1 and TRBJ2-7; D is uncertain. CDR3 size: 12 residues. CDR1 is SGHRS and CDR2 is YFSETQ in the germline V gene. V lost 3 bases to trimming and J lost 5 bases, with 9 bases between them. CDR3 bases: TGCGCCAGCAGCTCGGTGAGAGACGAGCAGTACTTC. It codes for CASSSVRDEQYF.

There are a few counts of this clone. The CDR3 region is CASSGNRGRNYGYTF. The CDR3 nucleotides are TGTGCCAGCAGTGGGAACAGGGGCCGGAACTATGGCTACACCTTC. The chain is built from TRBV2 and TRBJ1-2; 7 nucleotides match TRBD1. V shed 4 bases and J 2 bases; nucleotides not matched to a gene: 7. The CDR3 has 15 residues. Germline V gene data show CDR1 as SNHLY and CDR2 as FYNNEI.

This clone was counted once. V gene TRBV15 combines with J gene TRBJ1-4, with D perhaps matching TRBD1 (6 bases). Germline CDR1 reads LNHNV; CDR2 reads YYDKDF (reference sequence). The CDR3 has 16 amino acids. V lost 6 bases and J 1 base, leaving 15 bases between the germline ends. CDR3 bases: TGTGCCACCAGGTCAGGGGCGCAAGGAACTAATGAAAAACTGTTTTTT. Translated, it gives CATRSGAQGTNEKLFF.

The rearrangement joins TRBV10-2 to TRBJ1-4; 8 bases fit TRBD1. The germline V gene encodes CDR1 WSHSY and CDR2 SAAADI. The CDR3 is 15 amino acids. Trimming cost V 3 bases and J 5 bases; bases outside gene matches: 5. CDR3 protein: CASSDPTGDNEKLFF. CDR3 nucleotides: TGCGCCAGCAGTGACCCGACAGGGGACAATGAAAAACTGTTTTTT.

The J gene is TRBJ2-5, the V gene TRBV7-2; TRBD1 matches 10 bases. Germline trimming cut 5 bases from V and 3 bases from J; bases unmatched to any gene: 6. CDR1 and CDR2 from the germline V gene are SGHTA and FQGNSA. The length of the CDR3 is 15 residues. Written as DNA, the CDR3 is TGTGCCAGCAGCCGACAGGGGGCGCGGGAAGAGACCCAGTACTTC. Protein sequence: CASSRQGAREETQYF.

This clone was detected a few times. The gene calls are TRBV5-4 and TRBJ1-3; a possible D gene is TRBD1 (6 bases). This CDR3 is 16 amino acids long. V lost 4 bases and J 0 bases, leaving 14 bases between the germline ends. Germline-derived CDR1 and CDR2 are SGHNT and YYREEE (reference sequence). This CDR3 reads CASSLPGASSGNTIYF. CDR3 nucleotide sequence: TGTGCCAGCAGCCTTCCAGGGGCCTCCTCTGGAAACACCATATATTTT. Supplemented by reference TRBV5-4 and TRBJ1-3, the full variable domain reads ETGVTQSPTHLIKTRGQQVTLRCSSQSGHNTVSWYQQALGQGPQFIFQYYREEENGRGNFPPRFSGLQFPNYSSELNVNALELDDSALYLCASSLPGASSGNTIYFGEGSWLTVV.

This rearrangement joins TRBV9 to TRBJ2-1; TRBD2 matches at 11 bases. The CDR3 is 19 residues long. Germline CDR1 reads SGDLS; CDR2 reads YYNGEE. V lost 4 bases, J lost 2 bases, and 14 bases stayed unmatched. For the CDR3, the DNA is TGTGCCAGCAGCCATCCTCGGGATATAGCGGGAGGGACCTACAATGAGCAGTTCTTC. It yields the protein CASSHPRDIAGGTYNEQFF.

Only one count was recorded for this clone. J is TRBJ2-3 and V is TRBV7-2, with D perhaps TRBD2 (5 bases). V was pared by 7 bases and J by 2 bases, with 16 bases between. The CDR3 is 15 residues long. Germline-derived CDR1 and CDR2 are SGHTA and FQGNSA. The CDR3 sequence: CASTRFRGSTDTQYF. Here the CDR3 DNA reads TGTGCCAGCACCCGATTTCGGGGATCCACAGATACGCAGTATTTT.

This sequence joins TRBV25-1 and TRBJ1-1; D is uncertain. The V and J ends lost 2 bases and 5 bases respectively, with 6 bases between them. In germline, CDR1 is MGHDK, CDR2 SYGVNS. This CDR3 comprises 12 residues. For the CDR3, the DNA is TGTGCCAGCAGTGAAGCGGGAACTGAAGCTTTCTTT. Its protein is CASSEAGTEAFF.

V usage is TRBV2 and J usage is TRBJ2-1, with TRBD2 as a possible D gene (5 bases). CDR3 length equals 12 residues. Per the germline V gene, CDR1 is SNHLY and CDR2 is FYNNEI. The ends were cut back, 9 bases at V and 8 bases at J, with 14 bases in the middle. CDR3 amino acids: CAREEDNDEQFF. The CDR3 nucleotides are TGTGCCAGAGAGGAGGATAACGATGAGCAGTTCTTC.

The V gene is TRBV2, the J gene TRBJ1-1; D may be TRBD1 (5 bases). The CDR3 extends over 13 amino acids. The ends were cut back, 2 bases at V and 5 bases at J, with 9 bases in the middle. Germline V gene sequence: CDR1 SNHLY, CDR2 FYNNEI. CDR3 coding DNA: TGTGCCAGCAGTGAACGGACAATTACTGAAGCTTTCTTT. It specifies CASSERTITEAFF.

The rearrangement links TRBV6-4 to TRBJ2-5; 9 nucleotides match TRBD2. This CDR3 is 15 amino acids long. The ends lost 6 bases at V and 4 bases at J; junction bases unmatched: 9. Germline lookup yields CDR1 MRHNA and CDR2 SNTAGT. The CDR3 is CASSPGLAGRETQYF. CDR3 DNA: TGTGCCAGCAGCCCTGGGCTAGCGGGAAGAGAGACCCAGTACTTC.

The chain carries TRBV7-6 and TRBJ2-3; D remains unclear. From germline, CDR1 is SGHVS and CDR2 FNYEAQ. This CDR3 is 12 amino acids long. Trimming pared 5 bases from V and 7 bases from J, leaving 10 bases between. The CDR3, as DNA: TGTGCCAGCAGCCAACCACAAAATACGCAGTATTTT. It codes for CASSQPQNTQYF.

The chain carries TRBV7-6 and TRBJ2-7; no firm D call. This CDR3 region has 14 residues. Germline loops: CDR1 SGHVS, CDR2 FNYEAQ. Trimming stripped 2 bases from V and 3 bases from J, with 11 bases between. DNA of the CDR3: TGTGCCAGCAGCTTATCGTACAATGTCTACGAGCAGTACTTC. Its translation is CASSLSYNVYEQYF.

The chain links TRBV6-5 to TRBJ2-1, with 8 bases that match TRBD2. J lost 4 bases, V lost 8 bases, and 7 bases had no gene match. Germline V lookup: CDR1 MNHEY, CDR2 SVGAGI. The CDR3 totals 14 residues. DNA of the CDR3: TGTGCCAGCCGGGGGGCGGGAGGTTACAATGAGCAGTTCTTC. It yields the protein CASRGAGGYNEQFF.

The J gene is TRBJ2-1, the V gene TRBV5-1; TRBD2 matches 7 bases. J gave up 4 bases and V 3 bases, and 16 bases lay outside the gene matches. The CDR3 covers 18 residues. From germline, CDR1 is SGHRS and CDR2 YFSETQ. CDR3: CASSSGGGFTRAYNEQFF. In DNA form, the CDR3 reads TGCGCCAGCAGCTCGGGGGGTGGGTTTACTAGGGCGTACAATGAGCAGTTCTTC.